The 26 T cell receptor beta chains in this list originate from one sample, sequenced in a study of blood T cell repertoires in COVID-19. Profiled with immunoSEQ multiplex PCR; TCRdb holds only in-frame clones, not every one. The sample comprises approximately 350,000 clones, roughly 87% of which are singletons, and approximately 3.1% rests with the top ten. Sequences were obtained from PBMCs or T cells enriched from blood (not recorded which). These receptors were collected from a woman in her twenties or thirties who had recovered from COVID-19.

V gene TRBV6-5 combines with J gene TRBJ1-5; no clear D gene. Trimming cost V 6 bases and J 3 bases, with 6 bases left between them. Germline lookup yields CDR1 MNHEY and CDR2 SVGAGI. The CDR3 length is 12 residues. This CDR3 is CASSLNNQPQHF. CDR3 coding DNA: TGTGCCAGCAGCCTAAACAATCAGCCCCAGCATTTT.

This rearrangement joins TRBV27 to TRBJ2-7; 7 nucleotides match TRBD1. V was clipped by 5 bases and J by 3 bases; unmatched bases: 13. Germline V CDR1 and CDR2: MNHEY, SMNVEV (reference sequence). The CDR3 runs 16 residues. The CDR3 here is CASSLSDREVFYEQYF. The CDR3 DNA follows: TGTGCCAGCAGTCTAAGTGACAGGGAAGTGTTCTACGAGCAGTACTTC.

This chain connects TRBV25-1 to TRBJ2-7, with D possibly matching TRBD1 (6 bases). CDR3 size: 13 residues. The V and J ends lost 3 bases and 6 bases respectively, with 12 bases between them. Germline CDR1 and CDR2: MGHDK and SYGVNS. The CDR3 DNA sequence: TGTGCCAGCAGTGATGTTCAGGGGTTCGAGCAGTACTTC. It specifies CASSDVQGFEQYF.

This chain's CDR3 is CASSTQGDYQPQHF. DNA of the CDR3: TGTGCCAGTAGTACTCAGGGGGACTATCAGCCCCAGCATTTT. The rearrangement links TRBV19 to TRBJ1-5, with TRBD1 matching 7 bases. The CDR3 has 14 amino acids. Unmatched junction bases numbered 5, after V lost 4 bases and J lost 5 bases. Germline V gene sequence: CDR1 LNHDA, CDR2 SQIVND (reference sequence).

The CDR3 DNA follows: TGTGCCAGCAGGGGACAGATCACAAAGTACGAGCAGTACTTC. The encoded protein is CASRGQITKYEQYF. The genes are TRBV6-6 and TRBJ2-7; 7 bases are a match to TRBD1. The J segment lost 4 bases and the V segment lost 6 bases, leaving 9 bases of the junction unmatched. Germline CDR1 MNHNY, CDR2 SVGAGI (reference sequence). The CDR3 runs to 14 residues.

The CDR3 bases are TGTGCCAGCTCACAGCCGGGACAGGGGGCCGGTCAGCCCCAGCATTTT. Its protein product is CASSQPGQGAGQPQHF. The V call is TRBV18, the J call TRBJ1-5; 12 bases agree with TRBD1. Germline CDR1 reads KGHSH; CDR2 reads LQKENI. The CDR3 has 16 residues. The V and J ends lost 4 bases and 6 bases, in that order; junction bases with no gene match: 7.

The chain couples TRBV2 to TRBJ2-2; D is uncertain. Deletions cut 4 bases from V and 7 bases from J, with 13 bases between. CDR1 SNHLY and CDR2 FYNNEI come from the germline V gene. The CDR3 has 14 residues. The CDR3 DNA reads TGTGCCAGCAGTGCTTTGGCGGTAGGCGGGGAGCTGTTTTTT. Translating it yields CASSALAVGGELFF.

The V call is TRBV3-1 (or the pseudogene TRBV3-2), the J call TRBJ2-7; 9 bases map to TRBD2. Per germline, CDR1 LGHDT and CDR2 YNNKEL (reference sequence). This CDR3 spans 15 amino acids. J was trimmed by 0 bases and V by 1 base; bases with no gene match: 1. CDR3 loop: CASSQGLAVSYEQYF. CDR3 DNA: TGTGCCAGCAGCCAAGGACTAGCGGTCTCCTACGAGCAGTACTTC.

This rearrangement joins TRBV18 to TRBJ1-5, with D tentatively TRBD1 (5 bases). Germline loops: CDR1 KGHSH, CDR2 LQKENI. The V end lost 3 bases, the J end lost 1 base, and 10 bases lay between the germline ends. This CDR3 has 15 amino acids. The chain's CDR3 is CASSPVGVSNQPQHF. The DNA for the CDR3 is TGTGCCAGCTCACCTGTAGGGGTAAGCAATCAGCCCCAGCATTTT. The full variable domain, its missing parts supplied by reference TRBV18 and TRBJ1-5, is NAGVMQNPRHLVRRRGQEARLRCSPMKGHSHVYWYRQLPEEGLKFMVYLQKENIIDESGMPKERFSAEFPKEGPSILRIQQVVRGDSAAYFCASSPVGVSNQPQHFGDGTRLSIL.

The chain has TRBV3-1 (or the pseudogene TRBV3-2) and TRBJ2-3, with D possibly being TRBD2 (5 bases). Between the trimmed V and J ends, which lost 0 bases and 0 bases, there was a span of 7 bases. Germline-derived CDR1 and CDR2 are LGHDT and YNNKEL (reference sequence). The CDR3 is made up of 15 amino acids. CDR3 protein: CASSQEGLSTDTQYF. CDR3 coding DNA: TGTGCCAGCAGCCAAGAAGGACTCAGCACAGATACGCAGTATTTT.

The V and J genes are TRBV6-1 and TRBJ1-1, with a weak D call TRBD1 (5 bases). CDR3 length: 14 residues. Trimming cost V 2 bases and J 3 bases, with 10 bases left between them. CDR1 MNHNS and CDR2 SASEGT come from the germline V gene. The DNA for the CDR3 is TGTGCCAGCAGTGAAATGGGGGGAGACACTGAAGCTTTCTTT. Translation: CASSEMGGDTEAFF.

The rearrangement uses TRBV19 and TRBJ1-5; 9 positions agree with TRBD1. The CDR3 consists of 16 residues. CDR1 is LNHDA and CDR2 is SQIVND in the germline V gene (reference sequence). V shed 6 bases, J shed 2 bases, and the junction held 8 bases outside the gene matches. The CDR3 region has the DNA TGTGCCAGTAGGGACAGGGGCAATACGGGCAATCAGCCCCAGCATTTT. It yields the protein CASRDRGNTGNQPQHF.

V and J are TRBV30 and TRBJ1-3; TRBD1 is a possible D gene (6 bases). The CDR3 consists of 14 residues. Germline V gene lookup returns CDR1 GTSNPN and CDR2 SVGIG (reference sequence). The V and J ends lost 4 bases and 4 bases respectively, with 14 bases between them. CDR3: CAWNPGAGGNTIYF. The CDR3 DNA sequence: TGTGCCTGGAACCCAGGGGCTGGCGGAAACACCATATATTTT. Based on the CDR3 plus reference TRBV30 and TRBJ1-3, the full variable domain is SQTIHQWPATLVQPVGSPLSLECTVEGTSNPNLYWYRQAAGRGLQLLFYSVGIGQISSEVPQNLSASRPQDRQFILSSKKLLLSDSGFYLCAWNPGAGGNTIYFGEGSWLTVV.

This clone was observed once. The rearrangement joins TRBV7-9 to TRBJ2-1; D not certain. The CDR3 sequence is 18 residues long. CDR1 SEHNR and CDR2 FQNEAQ come from the germline V gene (reference sequence). V lost 1 base and J 0 bases, leaving 16 bases between the germline ends. The CDR3 reads CASSLVGSDWSSYNEQFF. The CDR3 bases are TGTGCCAGCAGCTTAGTAGGAAGCGACTGGAGCTCCTACAATGAGCAGTTCTTC.

This chain connects TRBV19 to TRBJ2-3; tentatively, D is TRBD1 (6 bases). The CDR3 loop spans 16 amino acids. With 0 bases removed from V and 2 bases from J, the gap between germline ends came to 12 bases. Per germline, CDR1 LNHDA and CDR2 SQIVND (reference sequence). CDR3 amino acids: CASSIEGQRNTDTQYF. The DNA of the CDR3 is TGTGCCAGTAGTATAGAGGGACAAAGAAACACAGATACGCAGTATTTT.

This clone is a singleton in its sample. The chain uses TRBV19 and TRBJ2-1, with 13 nucleotides matching TRBD2. Germline CDR1 LNHDA, CDR2 SQIVND (reference sequence). V gave up 6 bases and J gave up 8 bases; unmatched junction bases: 13. This CDR3 contains 17 residues. CDR3: CASRSSRLAGGADEQFF. The CDR3 DNA follows: TGTGCCAGTAGAAGCTCTCGACTAGCGGGAGGCGCGGATGAGCAGTTCTTC.

This clone was found once. This sequence joins TRBV6-1 and TRBJ1-1; D unresolved. Deletions cut 2 bases from V and 4 bases from J, with 11 bases between. Germline CDR1 and CDR2: MNHNS and SASEGT. This CDR3 comprises 14 residues. The CDR3 coding sequence is TGTGCCAGCAGTGAAAACAGCCCGAGCACTGAAGCTTTCTTT. This encodes CASSENSPSTEAFF.

The chain is built from TRBV5-1 and TRBJ1-4; no definite D call. The length of the CDR3 is 17 residues. Germline CDR1 SGHRS, CDR2 YFSETQ. Trimming took off 2 bases at V and 0 bases at J, with 14 bases between the two ends. The CDR3 here is CASSFQPWGATNEKLFF. The CDR3 DNA is TGCGCCAGCAGCTTCCAGCCCTGGGGAGCAACTAATGAAAAACTGTTTTTT.

The CDR3 bases are TGCAGCGTTGAAAGGTCAGGGTTAGGGCAGTACTTC. Protein product: CSVERSGLGQYF. The rearrangement uses TRBV29-1 and TRBJ2-7, with D tentatively TRBD1 (5 bases). V was clipped by 2 bases and J by 9 bases, with 14 bases between them. Germline loops: CDR1 SQVTM, CDR2 ANQGSEA. This CDR3 region has 12 residues.

The chain is built from TRBV15 and TRBJ2-3, with 13 bases matching TRBD2. After removal of 1 base from V and 6 bases from J, the junction contained 4 bases not matched to a gene. CDR1 and CDR2 (germline): LNHNV, YYDKDF (reference sequence). This CDR3 has 16 amino acids. Here the CDR3 DNA reads TGTGCCACCAGCAGAGGCGGGACTAGCGGGGAGGATACGCAGTATTTT. This encodes CATSRGGTSGEDTQYF.

The chain joins TRBV2 to TRBJ1-2, with 11 bases aligning to TRBD1. The germline CDR1 and CDR2 sequences are SNHLY and FYNNEI. The trim removed 8 bases at V and 6 bases at J, leaving 5 bases unmatched. The CDR3 runs to 13 residues. CDR3 DNA sequence: TGTGCCAGCGGCCGGGACAGGGGGGATGGCTACACCTTC. It codes for CASGRDRGDGYTF.

The chain is built from TRBV7-2 and TRBJ2-1; 10 positions agree with TRBD2. Germline loops: CDR1 SGHTA, CDR2 FQGNSA. This CDR3 region has 17 residues. The V gene end was trimmed by 1 base and the J gene end by 3 bases; junction bases not matched to a gene: 6. The CDR3 nucleotides are TGTGCCAGCAGCTTAGATCCTAGCGGGGGACTCTACAATGAGCAGTTCTTC. Translated: CASSLDPSGGLYNEQFF.

The rearrangement uses TRBV27 and TRBJ2-7; 12 bases are shared with TRBD2. This CDR3 has 17 residues. V lost 2 bases and J lost 4; bases outside the gene matches: 9. Germline CDR1 reads MNHEY; CDR2 reads SMNVEV (reference sequence). The CDR3 protein is CASSLLTSGGPGYEQYF. The CDR3 DNA follows: TGTGCCAGCAGTTTACTGACTAGCGGGGGCCCGGGATACGAGCAGTACTTC.

The chain is built from TRBV27 and TRBJ1-6; D perhaps matches TRBD1 (5 bases). From germline, CDR1 is MNHEY and CDR2 SMNVEV (reference sequence). The CDR3 runs 14 residues. V was trimmed by 5 bases and J by 6 bases, leaving 11 bases between them. The CDR3: CASSNRRVNSPLHF. CDR3 nucleotides: TGTGCCAGCAGTAACAGGAGAGTTAATTCACCCCTCCACTTT.

This clone was picked up a small number of times. The chain carries TRBV6-5 and TRBJ1-3; 7 bases match TRBD1. With 6 bases clipped from V and 2 bases from J, the junction kept 4 bases outside the gene matches. CDR1 is MNHEY, CDR2 SVGAGI, per germline. This CDR3 contains 14 residues. CDR3 protein: CASSFDRAGNTIYF. The CDR3 DNA follows: TGTGCCAGCAGCTTCGACAGGGCTGGAAACACCATATATTTT.

Regarding this clone: The identical CDR3 is also encoded by other nucleotide sequences in the sample. The chain joins TRBV18 to TRBJ1-2, with D possibly matching TRBD1 (6 bases). CDR3 length: 13 amino acids. The germline gives CDR1 KGHSH, CDR2 LQKENI. Trimming took 3 bases from V and 4 from J, leaving 9 bases between them. As DNA, the CDR3 is TGTGCCAGCTCACCCGACAGGAGCTATGGCTACACCTTC. Amino acids: CASSPDRSYGYTF.